This section outlines one TCR beta chain sequence together with its context. At the DNA level, this CDR3 is encoded by other sequences in the same sample as well. The data belong to a study of control samples from healthy donors and cancer patients. TCRdb keeps only in-frame clones here, not all; method: immunoSEQ multiplex PCR. Of some 150,000 clones detected, approximately 94% appear once; the ten largest clones hold around 13%. Germline CDR1 SGHRS, CDR2 YFSETQ. The CDR3 is 14 residues long. The trim removed 2 bases at V and 2 bases at J, leaving 1 base unmatched. Input material: blood. The rearrangement links TRBV5-1 to TRBJ1-5, with 7 bases identical to TRBD1. The clonotype comes from a middle-aged man in good health. The CDR3 sequence is CASSLDRGNQPQHF. The CDR3 DNA sequence: TGCGCCAGCAGCTTAGACAGGGGCAATCAGCCCCAGCATTTT.